Below, one T cell receptor beta chain is given with its context. Its specificity is unknown. Produced via immunoSEQ multiplex PCR; TCRdb's table is partial and in-frame only. Of 170,000 or so clones in the sample, 87% are singletons; the top ten hold about 3%. The V gene's germline CDR1 is SGHKS and CDR2 YYEKEE (reference sequence). V lost 1 base and J 4 bases, leaving 21 bases between the germline ends. This CDR3 region has 18 residues. This sample is part of a study of T cell responses to AZD1222 COVID-19 vaccine. General study results and limits: At study baseline, merely more than 5 AZD1222 recipients were seropositive.

This clonotype originated in an adult in good health. This specimen consisted of peripheral blood, obtained on day 0 of AZD1222 vaccination. The gene calls are TRBV5-5 and TRBJ1-5, with D maybe TRBD1 (5 bases). In DNA form, the CDR3 reads TGTGCCAGCAGCTTGTCTTTATGGCCCAGGGTGACAAATCAGCCCCAGCATTTT. Amino acids: CASSLSLWPRVTNQPQHF.